This entry lists 28 T cell receptor beta chains sequenced from one sample in a study of cytomegalovirus exposure and HLA in healthy donors. The PCR was carried out with 60 Vbeta primers and 13 Jbeta primers. Sequencing used immunoSEQ multiplex PCR; TCRdb keeps in-frame clones, though not all of them. The sample yields under 200,000 clones, about four fifths seen once. What was sequenced was PBMCs. The receptors come from a man aged 25-45 years in good health and CMV-seronegative.

The chain is built from TRBV5-1 and TRBJ1-2; weak D call: TRBD1 (6 bases). Germline V gives CDR1 SGHRS, CDR2 YFSETQ. The CDR3 is 14 residues long. Between the trimmed V and J ends, which lost 0 bases and 7 bases, there was a span of 13 bases. The CDR3 region is CASSLVVQGGGYTF. DNA for the CDR3: TGCGCCAGCAGCTTGGTAGTACAGGGCGGTGGCTACACCTTC.

The V gene is TRBV11-3, the J gene TRBJ2-1; 8 positions agree with TRBD2. The CDR3 totals 16 residues. Germline trimming cut 5 bases from V and 7 bases from J; bases unmatched to any gene: 13. Germline CDR1 reads SGHNT; CDR2 reads YENEEA. CDR3: CASSPPRGGGKNEQFF. The CDR3 bases are TGTGCCAGCAGCCCCCCGCGGGGCGGGGGGAAAAATGAGCAGTTCTTC.

The rearrangement links TRBV15 to TRBJ1-3, with TRBD1 matching over 7 bases. After removal of 5 bases from V and 0 bases from J, the junction contained 10 bases not matched to a gene. CDR1 LNHNV and CDR2 YYDKDF come from the germline V gene (reference sequence). The CDR3 sequence is 17 residues long. The CDR3 DNA follows: TGTGCCACCAGCCCCTTGGGACAGACCTTCTCTGGAAACACCATATATTTT. This sequence encodes CATSPLGQTFSGNTIYF.

V is TRBV5-6 and J is TRBJ1-2; no firm D call. The CDR3 has 15 amino acids. Trimming took 1 base from V and 2 from J, leaving 12 bases between them. Germline V gene data show CDR1 as SGHDT and CDR2 as YYEEEE. The CDR3 spells CASSLKTLLNYGYTF. Here the CDR3 DNA reads TGTGCCAGCAGCTTGAAGACACTCCTAAACTATGGCTACACCTTC. The variable domain in full, with the rest retrieved from reference TRBV5-6 and TRBJ1-2, is DAGVTQSPTHLIKTRGQQVTLRCSPKSGHDTVSWYQQALGQGPQFIFQYYEEEERQRGNFPDRFSGHQFPNYSSELNVNALLLGDSALYLCASSLKTLLNYGYTFGSGTRLTVV.

This chain connects TRBV9 to TRBJ2-5, with 9 bases aligning to TRBD1. The CDR3 contains 15 residues. With V trimmed by 4 bases and J by 5 bases, 9 bases remained unmatched. The germline V gene has CDR1 SGDLS and CDR2 YYNGEE. CDR3: CASSFRDREGETQYF. The CDR3 DNA is TGTGCCAGCAGCTTCCGGGACAGGGAGGGGGAGACCCAGTACTTC.

V is TRBV6-1 and J is TRBJ2-2; 7 bases match TRBD1. Germline values: CDR1 MNHNS, CDR2 SASEGT. Germline trimming cut 3 bases from V and 6 bases from J; bases unmatched to any gene: 10. The CDR3 length is 16 residues. The CDR3 nucleotides read TGTGCCAGCAGTGACCTACAGGGGAGATATCCCGGGGAGCTGTTTTTT. This codes for CASSDLQGRYPGELFF.

Only a few counts were recorded for this clone. This rearrangement joins TRBV7-7 to TRBJ2-5, with 12 bases that match TRBD2. With 2 bases clipped from V and 4 bases from J, the junction kept 2 bases outside the gene matches. CDR3 length equals 15 residues. Germline V lookup: CDR1 SSHAT, CDR2 FNYEAQ (reference sequence). The CDR3 loop is CASSLTSGRLETQYF. The CDR3 DNA is TGTGCCAGCAGCTTAACTAGCGGGAGGTTAGAGACCCAGTACTTC.

Turning to this clone: A junction boundary mismatches the germline segment, possibly from a read error. The chain links TRBV20-1 to TRBJ2-5, with 7 bases that match TRBD1. The CDR3 extends over 11 amino acids. CDR1 and CDR2 (germline): DFQATT, SNEGSKA (reference sequence). CDR3 sequence: CSASGQEIQYF. Here the CDR3 DNA reads TGCAGTGCTAGTGGACAGGAGATCCAGTACTTC.

The chain joins TRBV5-1 to TRBJ1-1, with TRBD1 matching over 7 bases. The CDR3 is 12 amino acids. V dropped 4 bases and J dropped 6; count of bases not matched to a gene: 3. Germline V gene sequence: CDR1 SGHRS, CDR2 YFSETQ. In DNA, the CDR3 is TGCGCCAGCAGCGTCGGACAGGCTGAAGCTTTCTTT. Translated, it gives CASSVGQAEAFF.

The chain recombines TRBV7-2 with TRBJ2-3; 7 bases line up with TRBD2. Unmatched junction bases numbered 9, after V lost 2 bases and J lost 4 bases. Germline V CDR1 and CDR2: SGHTA, FQGNSA. CDR3 size: 16 residues. The CDR3 region has the DNA TGTGCCAGCAGCTTAAAGGCTAGCGGAGGGCCAGATACGCAGTATTTT. Translating it yields CASSLKASGGPDTQYF.

The chain has TRBV5-1 and TRBJ2-2, with 7 positions matching TRBD2. V gave up 2 bases and J gave up 5 bases; unmatched junction bases: 0. The CDR3 consists of 13 residues. Germline V gene lookup returns CDR1 SGHRS and CDR2 YFSETQ. This CDR3 reads CASSLLATGELFF. The CDR3 region has the DNA TGCGCCAGCAGCTTACTAGCGACCGGGGAGCTGTTTTTT.

This clone turned up a few times. V usage is TRBV5-4 and J usage is TRBJ2-5; perhaps TRBD2 as D (5 bases). There are 13 residues in the CDR3. Germline V gene lookup returns CDR1 SGHNT and CDR2 YYREEE (reference sequence). The germline V and J ends were trimmed by 2 bases and 3 bases, with 8 bases remaining between them. Here the CDR3 reads CASSLKGEETQYF. For the CDR3, the DNA is TGTGCCAGCAGCTTAAAGGGAGAAGAGACCCAGTACTTC.

CDR3 protein: CASSKGQSGNTIYF. CDR3 DNA sequence: TGTGCCAGCAGCAAAGGACAGTCTGGAAACACCATATATTTT. The chain has TRBV7-8 and TRBJ1-3, with TRBD1 as a possible D gene (6 bases). V was shortened by 5 bases and J by 1 base, with 9 bases between the two germline ends. This CDR3 has 14 amino acids. From germline, CDR1 is SGHVS and CDR2 FQNEAQ.

V and J are TRBV18 and TRBJ2-1; 9 positions match TRBD2. Germline CDR1 KGHSH, CDR2 LQKENI. J gave up 4 bases and V 6 bases, and 7 bases lay outside the gene matches. The CDR3 loop spans 15 amino acids. CDR3 in amino acids: CASSERGVPYNEQFF. As DNA, the CDR3 is TGTGCCAGCTCGGAGCGGGGGGTCCCTTACAATGAGCAGTTCTTC.

This clone is a singleton in its sample. This chain uses TRBV27 with TRBJ1-4; possible D gene TRBD1, 5 bases. CDR3 size: 15 residues. Germline CDR1 is MNHEY and CDR2 is SMNVEV (reference sequence). Trimming shortened V by 1 base and J by 7 bases, and 13 bases separated the two germline ends. The CDR3 sequence: CASSLLGVYGEKLFF. The CDR3 DNA sequence: TGTGCCAGCAGTTTATTAGGGGTGTATGGTGAAAAACTGTTTTTT.

J is TRBJ2-7 and V is TRBV4-1; 8 bases are a match to TRBD2. The CDR3 length is 14 residues. After removal of 2 bases from V and 1 base from J, the junction contained 1 base not matched to a gene. Germline V gene data show CDR1 as MGHRA and CDR2 as YSYEKL. The CDR3 DNA reads as TGCGCCAGCAGCCAATTAGCGGGGTCCTACGAGCAGTACTTC. Amino acid sequence: CASSQLAGSYEQYF.

The V call is TRBV19, the J call TRBJ2-5; TRBD2 matches at 10 bases. TRBJ2-7 matches the DNA end more closely, so the J call is doubtful. The CDR3 is 16 amino acids. Germline V gene lookup returns CDR1 LNHDA and CDR2 SQIVND (reference sequence). This CDR3 reads CASSALGTSVSYEQYF. The CDR3 region has the DNA TGTGCCAGTAGTGCGCTAGGGACTAGCGTTTCCTACGAGCAGTACTTC.

Only a few counts were recorded for this clone. The chain carries TRBV5-1 and TRBJ1-4; D possibly corresponds to TRBD1 (5 bases). V gave up 0 bases and J gave up 0 bases, with 12 bases separating them. Per germline, CDR1 SGHRS and CDR2 YFSETQ. The CDR3 sequence is 17 residues long. CDR3 bases: TGCGCCAGCAGCTTGGAGACAGACTTTGCAACTAATGAAAAACTGTTTTTT. It is translated as CASSLETDFATNEKLFF. Variable domain in full (rest from reference TRBV5-1 and TRBJ1-4): KAGVTQTPRYLIKTRGQQVTLSCSPISGHRSVSWYQQTPGQGLQFLFEYFSETQRNKGNFPGRFSGRQFSNSRSEMNVSTLELGDSALYLCASSLETDFATNEKLFFGSGTQLSVL.

The chain couples TRBV7-2 to TRBJ2-5, with TRBD2 matching over 9 bases. CDR3 length: 16 residues. Germline V gene data show CDR1 as SGHTA and CDR2 as FQGNSA. Germline trimming cut 3 bases from V and 5 bases from J; bases unmatched to any gene: 10. The CDR3 loop reads CASSLEGSSGRETQYF. The CDR3 DNA follows: TGTGCCAGCAGCTTGGAGGGTTCGAGCGGGAGGGAGACCCAGTACTTC.

This sequence joins TRBV6-6 and TRBJ2-7; D ambiguous. Per germline, CDR1 MNHNY and CDR2 SVGAGI (reference sequence). The CDR3 is 12 residues long. V lost 5 bases and J 5 bases, leaving 10 bases between the germline ends. In DNA form, the CDR3 reads TGTGCCAGCAGTCACCTCGAGGACGAGCAGTACTTC. Amino acids: CASSHLEDEQYF.

The chain carries TRBV27 and TRBJ1-4; a weak D match, TRBD1 (6 bases). The V and J ends lost 2 bases and 6 bases respectively, with 13 bases between them. CDR3 length: 15 residues. Germline assignment: CDR1 MNHEY and CDR2 SMNVEV (reference sequence). The CDR3, as DNA: TGTGCCAGCAGTTTAGGGGGCAGGGCCTATGAAAAACTGTTTTTT. Translation: CASSLGGRAYEKLFF.

The chain is built from TRBV11-2 and TRBJ2-3; D possibly corresponds to TRBD1 (5 bases). This CDR3 spans 18 amino acids. Trimming took off 5 bases at V and 0 bases at J, with 21 bases between the two ends. CDR1 SGHAT and CDR2 FQNNGV come from the germline V gene. CDR3 coding DNA: TGTGCCAGCAGCCGTCGCCCGACAGTGACCCAAAGCACAGATACGCAGTATTTT. Translating it yields CASSRRPTVTQSTDTQYF.

The chain couples TRBV5-4 to TRBJ2-2; D gene ambiguous. Germline V gene sequence: CDR1 SGHNT, CDR2 YYREEE (reference sequence). There are 13 residues in the CDR3. Between the trimmed V and J ends, which lost 4 bases and 6 bases, there was a span of 10 bases. This CDR3 reads CASSAAKPGELFF. For the CDR3, the DNA is TGTGCCAGCAGCGCCGCTAAGCCCGGGGAGCTGTTTTTT.

V usage is TRBV2 and J usage is TRBJ2-1, with TRBD2 matching over 12 bases. CDR1 and CDR2 from the germline V gene are SNHLY and FYNNEI. V trimming: 7 bases; J trimming: 5 bases; junction bases outside the gene matches: 6. The length of the CDR3 is 15 residues. The CDR3 here is CASKPLAGGNNEQFF. The CDR3 coding sequence is TGTGCCAGCAAACCCCTAGCGGGGGGGAACAATGAGCAGTTCTTC.

The count of this clone is one. The chain recombines TRBV5-1 with TRBJ2-3; a weak D match, TRBD1 (5 bases). From germline, CDR1 is SGHRS and CDR2 YFSETQ. The V end was cut by 5 bases, the J end by 1 base, with 14 bases between. CDR3 length: 15 residues. Here the CDR3 reads CASSSLGPGTDTQYF. The CDR3 bases are TGCGCCAGCAGTTCCCTGGGGCCGGGCACAGATACGCAGTATTTT.

The chain links TRBV5-4 to TRBJ2-7; 10 bases are a match to TRBD2. Germline trimming cut 2 bases from V and 5 bases from J; bases unmatched to any gene: 7. CDR1 is SGHNT and CDR2 is YYREEE in the germline V gene (reference sequence). The CDR3 consists of 15 residues. In DNA, the CDR3 is TGTGCCAGCAGCTTCAAGCGGGGGGGCCTCGACGAGCAGTACTTC. Translated: CASSFKRGGLDEQYF.

The J gene is TRBJ2-5, the V gene TRBV6-1; D may be TRBD1 (6 bases). The J call is uncertain, as TRBJ2-7 better fits the DNA end. The germline gives CDR1 MNHNS, CDR2 SASEGT. This CDR3 spans 15 amino acids. The CDR3 coding sequence is TGTGCCAGCAGTGGACAGGACCTACCTACCTACGAGCAGTACTTC. Translated, it gives CASSGQDLPTYEQYF.

The chain combines TRBV5-1 with TRBJ2-7; D perhaps matches TRBD1 (5 bases). This CDR3 is 16 amino acids long. V dropped 0 bases and J dropped 2 bases, with 15 bases sitting between them. The germline gives CDR1 SGHRS, CDR2 YFSETQ. CDR3 in amino acids: CASSLVDGANPYEQYF. CDR3 sequence (DNA): TGCGCCAGCAGCTTGGTAGATGGGGCGAACCCCTACGAGCAGTACTTC.